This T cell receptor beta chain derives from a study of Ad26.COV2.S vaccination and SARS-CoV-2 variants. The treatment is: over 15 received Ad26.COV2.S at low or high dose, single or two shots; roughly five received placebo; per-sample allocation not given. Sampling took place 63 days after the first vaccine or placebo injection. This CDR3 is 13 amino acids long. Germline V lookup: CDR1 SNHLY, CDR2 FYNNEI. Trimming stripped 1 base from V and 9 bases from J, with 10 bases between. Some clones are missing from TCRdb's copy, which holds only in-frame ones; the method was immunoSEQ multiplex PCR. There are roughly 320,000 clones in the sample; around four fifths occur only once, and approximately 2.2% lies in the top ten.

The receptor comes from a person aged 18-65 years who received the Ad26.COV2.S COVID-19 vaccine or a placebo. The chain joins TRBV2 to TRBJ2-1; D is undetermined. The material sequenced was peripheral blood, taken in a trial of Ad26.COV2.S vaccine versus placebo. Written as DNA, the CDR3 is TGTGCCAGCAGTGAAGGGCCCGTGGGTGAGCAGTTCTTC. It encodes CASSEGPVGEQFF.